This TCR beta chain was obtained from a study of OX40 agonist ivuxolimab in advanced cancers. Remarks on this clone: Its antigen is as yet unknown.

Findings and caveats of the study: In a subset of nonresponders, normalized T-cell clonal expansion was also low.

This CDR3 has 15 residues. In germline, CDR1 is SQVTM, CDR2 ANQGSEA. Sequencing was performed with immunoSEQ multiplex PCR; in TCRdb, only in-frame clones are kept and a portion is missing. The sample shows about 38,000 clones, roughly nine tenths of them seen only once. This clonotype was obtained from an adult with an advanced solid tumor such as melanoma, head and neck, liver or kidney cancer. The chain couples TRBV29-1 to TRBJ2-1; D is ambiguous. Sequenced material: CD4+ or CD8+ T cells sorted from blood, taken in a trial of the OX40 agonist ivuxolimab. The CDR3 sequence: CRCPQCGAPLFRKFF. CDR3 in DNA: TGCAGGTGTCCCCAATGCGGCGCGCCTCTTTTTAGGAAGTTCTTC.